These T cell receptor beta chains were read from a single sample in a study of T cell repertoires in cytomegalovirus infection. Their specific antigens are unknown. TCRdb reanalysed the reads using MiXCR and keeps one entry per CDR3 protein. This sample has about 330,000 distinct CDR3 sequences, with 34% found just once. The sample here was cultured PBMCs, taken from culture after CMV antigen stimulation. These receptors were collected from a human donor in good health (CMV status not recorded). Some clones in this sample may be carry-over from other donors' samples. Both conserved end residues are part of each CDR3. A D gene is named only where the DNA matches it firmly. A row's size may be missing; if present it is once, few, many or a size class.

D	V	size	J	DNA	CDR3
TRBD1	TRBV30	few	TRBJ1-6	TGTGCCTGGAGTGCCGGGACAGGGGGTTCACCCCTCCACTTT	CAWSAGTGGSPLHF
TRBD1	TRBV7-2	many	TRBJ1-5	TGTGCCAGCAGCACCGACAGGGGCAATCAGCCCCAGCATTTT	CASSTDRGNQPQHF
.	TRBV20-1	.	TRBJ1-6	TGCAGTGCTAGAGTTCCCCACCCGACAGGATCACCCCTCCACTTT	CSARVPHPTGSPLHF
TRBD2	TRBV7-8	once	TRBJ2-1	TGTGCCAGCAGCTTAGCGCGACTAGCGGGGGGCTCCTACAATGAGCAGTTCTTC	CASSLARLAGGSYNEQFF
.	TRBV7-2	many	TRBJ2-1	TGTGCCAGCAGCTTAGTTGGACGGATCTCAAATGAGCAGTTCTTC	CASSLVGRISNEQFF
.	TRBV28	.	TRBJ2-1	TGTGCCAGCAGCCCACACAGTGGGGCCCCCAGGTACAATGAGCAGTTCTTC	CASSPHSGAPRYNEQFF
TRBD1	TRBV10-3	few	TRBJ2-6	TGTGCCATCAGTGGAACAGGGGTGGGGGCCAACGTCCTGACTTTC	CAISGTGVGANVLTF
.	TRBV7-8	.	TRBJ2-1	TGTGCCAGCAGCTTAGAGGGGGGTCAAACCTACAATGAGCAGTTCTTC	CASSLEGGQTYNEQFF
.	TRBV9	.	TRBJ2-1	TGTGCCAGCAGCGTAGGTGAGTTATTCGGTGAGCAGTTCTTC	CASSVGELFGEQFF
TRBD2	TRBV2	.	TRBJ2-3	TGTGCCAGCAGGGGGACTAGCGCGTCAGATACGCAGTATTTT	CASRGTSASDTQYF
.	TRBV7-2	.	TRBJ1-1	TGTGCCAGCAGCTTACTGAGGGCGGGGGAAGCTTTCTTT	CASSLLRAGEAFF
TRBD1	TRBV25-1	few	TRBJ1-1	TGTGCCAGCAGTACAGGGGGGATTTGGACTGAAGCTTTCTTT	CASSTGGIWTEAFF
.	TRBV6-2/TRBV6-3	many	TRBJ2-7	TGTGCCAGCAGTCCCCGGACGAAAATCTACGAGCAGTACTTC	CASSPRTKIYEQYF
TRBD2	TRBV7-8	many	TRBJ2-5	TGTGCCAGCAGCTCAGCGGGAGGGGGGCTCAAGGAGACCCAGTACTTC	CASSSAGGGLKETQYF
.	TRBV4-2	.	TRBJ2-1	TGTGCCAGCAGCTTGGGGGGGGCAGGCTCCTACAATGAGCAGTTCTTC	CASSLGGAGSYNEQFF
TRBD1	TRBV4-1	few	TRBJ2-2	TGCGCCAGCAGCCAGGGACAGGGGGCGAACACCGGGGAGCTGTTTTTT	CASSQGQGANTGELFF
.	TRBV15	.	TRBJ2-5	TGTGCCACCAGCAGAGCGCCTTGGGACGAGACCCAGTACTTC	CATSRAPWDETQYF
.	TRBV6-5	few	TRBJ2-7	TGTGCCAGCAGTTATGTCAGGGCCGGGGGGCAGTACTTC	CASSYVRAGGQYF
.	TRBV4-3	many	TRBJ1-2	TGCGCCAGCAGCCAAGATAGGGACCCGCCACGGGTCCATGGCTACACCTTC	CASSQDRDPPRVHGYTF
.	TRBV20-1	.	TRBJ2-3	TGCAGTGCTAGAGATCCGACTAGATTCCCAGATACGCAGTATTTT	CSARDPTRFPDTQYF
.	TRBV12-3/TRBV12-4	.	TRBJ2-7	TGTGCCAGCAGTGGGATAGGGTCCTACGAGCAGTACTTC	CASSGIGSYEQYF
.	TRBV6-1	many	TRBJ1-1	TGTGCCAGCAGTGAACTAAGGGGACACCAGAACACTGAAGCTTTCTTT	CASSELRGHQNTEAFF
.	TRBV7-6	.	TRBJ2-2	TGTGCCAGCAGCTTACCAGCGGAGGGGGTCGGGGAGCTGTTTTTT	CASSLPAEGVGELFF
.	TRBV28	.	TRBJ2-2	TGTGCCAACAGCCCGCACAACAGGGAGGCCGGGGAGCTGTTTTTT	CANSPHNREAGELFF
TRBD1	TRBV4-3	few	TRBJ1-2	TGCGCCAGCAGCCAAGAGAACAGGGGGCCTTACGCCTTC	CASSQENRGPYAF
.	TRBV7-2	.	TRBJ1-2	TGTGCCAGCAGCCCGCTGAGTGGCTACACCTTC	CASSPLSGYTF
.	TRBV28	.	TRBJ1-6	TGTGCCAGCAGTGCCGGCGGTCGGGGTTATAATTCACCCCTCCACTTT	CASSAGGRGYNSPLHF
TRBD2	TRBV11-3	.	TRBJ2-1	TGTGCCAGCAGCTCGCGGGAGGCCAGATACAATGAGCAGTTCTTC	CASSSREARYNEQFF
.	TRBV12-3/TRBV12-4	few	TRBJ2-7	TGTGCCAGCAGTATAGAGGAGGAGTATACCTACGAGCAGTACTTC	CASSIEEEYTYEQYF
.	TRBV7-3	.	TRBJ2-3	TGTGCCAGCAGCTTATCTAACTCAGATACGCAGTATTTT	CASSLSNSDTQYF
TRBD2	TRBV2	few	TRBJ2-7	TGTGCCAGCAGTGATTGGACTAGCGGGAACGAGCAGTACTTC	CASSDWTSGNEQYF
TRBD2	TRBV6-1	few	TRBJ2-1	TGTGCCAGCAGGCGGACTAGCGGTAACAATGAGCAGTTCTTC	CASRRTSGNNEQFF
TRBD1	TRBV28	.	TRBJ1-1	TGTGCCAGCAGTCCTCGACAGGGGGTTGGGGACACTGAAGCTTTCTTT	CASSPRQGVGDTEAFF
.	TRBV4-1	.	TRBJ1-2	TGCGCCAGCAGCCAAACTCCAGGCCGAGGCCATGGCTACACCTTC	CASSQTPGRGHGYTF
.	TRBV7-2	many	TRBJ1-5	TGTGCCAGCAGCTCGGAGAATAGCAATCAGCCCCAGCATTTT	CASSSENSNQPQHF
TRBD1	TRBV6-1	many	TRBJ2-7	TGTGCCACTAACGGGACAGGGCCGTCCTACGAGCAGTACTTC	CATNGTGPSYEQYF
.	TRBV28	once	TRBJ1-2	TGTGCCAGCAGTTTAGGATACACGGGGGTACGGGTCTACACCTTC	CASSLGYTGVRVYTF